Sequencing of this TCR beta chain was carried out in a study of blood T cell repertoires in COVID-19 (dated by TCRdb to the early 2020s). With regard to the full study: Collaborator samples came from the United States, Italy and Spain and covered acute and convalescent phases of COVID-19. The prospective study material was composed of cDNA or gDNA derived from T cells, B-cell-depleted T cells, or PBMCs. The dataset comprised deeply sampled blood TCRbeta repertoires from subjects exposed to, actively infected with, or recovered from COVID-19. The repertoires were made available in a free public database intended to serve as a resource for research on the immune response to SARS-CoV-2. The samples were drawn from two sources: the first 160 participants of the ongoing ImmuneRACE study, and about 1,300 subjects contributed by 6 global collaborators. Nearly every sample came with metadata listing a de-identified subject ID, COVID-19 status, age in years and sex. Where HLA class I and class II types were available, the types were taken from metadata supplied by the sample provider, not from assay-based typing. What the research found in general, with its limitations: How much clinical and demographic metadata was included differed by source and by participant, and the metadata was provided uncurated.

The CDR3 spans 13 residues, from the cysteine through the phenylalanine. The kept DNA is CDR3 alone, 39 bases in frame from the first base. V loses 2 bases of germline sequence and J loses 4 bases, and the interval between the two ends is 8 bases. CDR1 and CDR2 are drawn from the germline V gene (reference sequence): LNHDA, SQIVND. As regards this clone: Its antigen is still unknown. Base qualities are not provided; no much larger clone lies one nucleotide away. The sample carries other DNA sequences with the same CDR3.

TCRbeta CDR3 regions were amplified from genomic DNA by means of the immunoSEQ Assay, a bias-controlled multiplex PCR. Per the source publication's procedure: Within the assay, amplification of reference gene primers was used to estimate how many nucleated cells each sample contained. To quantify the absolute abundance of each unique TCRbeta CDR3 rearrangement, sequence reads were collapsed and filtered. For each sample, productive Simpson clonality was calculated by taking the square root of Simpson's diversity index across productive rearrangements. Held by TCRdb, this immuneACCESS table contains in-frame sequences only and omits some clones. Under half of the omission traces to an unresolved V gene where checked; the cause of the rest is unknown. V and J calls plus clone size are reproduced from that table; the DNA served to infer D and trimming. The sample table lists a few hundred thousand clones, roughly 89% of them with a count of one. The ten largest clonotypes hold 3% of the sample.

Collaborating institutions collected whole blood in K2EDTA tubes following their own protocols. For TCRbeta analysis, collaborators shipped samples in one of three forms: frozen whole blood, isolated PBMCs, or DNA extracted from either of those sample types. The material sequenced was peripheral blood. This receptor was taken from a woman aged 25 to 39 with active or convalescent COVID-19. This sequence uses TRBV19 and TRBJ2-5; the D region possibly corresponds to TRBD1 (5 bases align). The sequenced DNA: TGTGCCAGTAGTATATCAAGGGGAGAGACCCAGTACTTC. Its protein product is CASSISRGETQYF.